This T cell receptor beta chain was identified in a study of human T cells and chemical hapten exposure. Study background: The patch tests put 0.01% DPC on the skin of the upper back and were read 6 days later. There were per-sample TCR yield variations, arising mainly from small pooled library volume differences.

Germline V gene lookup returns CDR1 SGHDN and CDR2 FVKESK. The ends were cut back, 1 base at V and 0 bases at J, with 6 bases in the middle. This CDR3 spans 14 amino acids. Details on this clonotype: What it binds is unknown.

Overall study findings and caveats: Donors' alopecia may make their immune response differ from healthy people's.

Using its own MiXCR run on the RACE reads, TCRdb lists one record per CDR3 protein. The sample lists more than 250,000 distinct CDR3 sequences; 7.5% to 8% were seen once. The time point here: pre-sensitization, week 0. As for treatment: therapeutic diphenylcyclopropenone sensitization with weekly scalp DPC. Non-pregnant alopecia patients aged 18 to 70, suitable for DPC therapy. V gene TRBV14 combines with J gene TRBJ1-1; D unclear. This sequence originates from a man between 18 and 35 years old with alopecia areata. Some clones in this sample may be carry-over from other donors' samples. This specimen consisted of whole blood, obtained in connection with sensitization to the hapten diphenylcyclopropenone (DPC). The CDR3 sequence: CASSQVGLNTEAFF. The CDR3 DNA reads as TGTGCCAGCAGCCAAGTTGGTTTGAACACTGAAGCTTTCTTT.